This T cell receptor beta chain came from a study of CD8+CD57+ T cells in acquired aplastic anemia. Study at large: DNA recovered from sorted CD4+ and CD8+ cells had a mean of around 3.3 ug.

TCR beta VDJ and CDR3 profiling used genomic DNA as template. TCRdb itself ran the reads through MiXCR, one entry per CDR3 protein. The data contain roughly 160,000 distinct CDR3 sequences, over 55% of them singletons. Study results and limitations: Comparison of patients with controls identified about 27 shared CD8+ CDR3 sequences.

Regarding this clonotype: The antigen is unknown.

CDR3 size: 12 residues. CDR1 is ENHRY and CDR2 is SYGVKD in the germline V gene. V was cut by 6 bases and J by 4 bases, with 9 bases left in between. CD8+CD57+ cell expansion had been shown by flow cytometry in patients chosen for sequencing. The chain is built from TRBV10-3 and TRBJ1-2; D is perhaps TRBD1 (6 bases). Sequencing was performed on sorted CD4+, CD8+, or CD8+CD57+ T cells (not recorded which) from PBMCs. The TCR was taken from a human donor with aplastic anemia. As DNA, the CDR3 is TGTGCCATCAGGACAGGAACCTATGGCTACACCTTC. Residues: CAIRTGTYGYTF.